These 26 T cell receptor beta chains originate from one sample sequenced in a study of tissue T cells after allogeneic stem cell transplantation. Time point noted: mouse harvest day 7 after allogeneic transplant. Each mouse received 10^7 T-cell-depleted marrow cells plus 10^6 splenic CD5+ T cells by tail vein. Sequenced by immunoSEQ multiplex PCR; TCRdb stores in-frame clones only, minus some. Of about 8,300 clones in the sample, approximately 48% were seen once. The sequenced sample consisted of gut tissue. These receptors were obtained from a female BALB/c mouse given C57BL/6 T cells with graft-versus-host disease after an allogeneic hematopoietic cell transplant.

This clone was counted between two and nine times. Gene names follow the mouse nomenclature. The CDR3 extends 1 residue past the end of the read, so its final part is completed from the germline J gene. V is TRBV26 and J is TRBJ2-4; either TRBD1 or TRBD2 may supply D (5 bases each). V lost 2 bases and J 8 bases, leaving 8 bases between the germline ends. Germline V CDR1 and CDR2: KGHPV, FQNQEV (reference sequence). CDR3 length: 12 residues. Partial CDR3 DNA: TGTGCCAGCAGTCTGGGGGGAGGCACCTTGTAC. Amino acid sequence: CASSLGGGTLY. The full CDR3 protein is CASSLGGGTLYF.

In the case of this clone: These gene names are mouse names. The observed sequence ends 1 residue before the CDR3 terminus, with the missing tail filled in from the germline J gene. The rearrangement joins TRBV12-2 to TRBJ2-5; 7 bases fit TRBD2. Germline V lookup: CDR1 SGHLS, CDR2 HYDKME. The CDR3 loop spans 13 amino acids. With 0 bases clipped from V and 4 bases from J, the junction kept 0 bases outside the gene matches. The DNA read from the CDR3 is TGTGCCAGCTCTCTCTGGGGGGAAGACACCCAGTAC. Translating gives CASSLWGEDTQY. The entire CDR3 protein is CASSLWGEDTQYF.

For this clone: The gene symbols are mouse symbols. The CDR3 end is not reached by the read, which stops 1 residue before it; the germline J gene fills it in. This rearrangement joins TRBV15 to TRBJ2-7; 8 bases fit TRBD2. Germline V gene lookup returns CDR1 SGHND and CDR2 FRSKSL. With V trimmed by 4 bases and J by 7 bases, 6 bases remained unmatched. The CDR3 totals 13 residues. The sequenced CDR3 bases are TGTGCCAGCAGTTGGGGGGGCGCCTGGGAACAGTAC. It translates to CASSWGGAWEQY. The CDR3 reads in full as CASSWGGAWEQYF. The whole variable domain, remainder taken from reference TRBV15 and TRBJ2-7, is DAGVTQTPRHEVAEKGQTIILKCEPVSGHNDLFWYRQTKIQGLELLSYFRSKSLMEDGGAFKDRFKAEMLNSSFSTLKIQPTEPKDSAVYLCASSWGGAWEQYFGPGTRLTVL.

Points on this clone: All gene names here are mouse names. The missing CDR3 end, 1 residue past where the read stops, is filled in from the germline J gene. V usage is TRBV16 and J usage is TRBJ2-4; D is uncertain. This CDR3 comprises 13 residues. Trimming removed 3 bases at V and 0 bases at J, with 4 bases between. Germline V gene sequence: CDR1 SGHSA, CDR2 FRNQAP. CDR3 DNA, as far as it was read: TGTGCAAGCAGCTTCGATAGTCAAAACACCTTGTAC. Translation gives CASSFDSQNTLY. The CDR3 in full is CASSFDSQNTLYF.

For this clone: Mouse names are used for the genes. The read ends 1 residue before the CDR3 terminus; that terminus is restored from the germline J gene. The V call is TRBV26, the J call TRBJ2-7; 9 positions agree with TRBD1. From germline, CDR1 is KGHPV and CDR2 FQNQEV (reference sequence). CDR3 length: 14 residues. V was pared by 0 bases and J by 6 bases, with 3 bases of the junction left unmatched. CDR3 in amino acids: CASSLSTGGREQYF. Partial CDR3 DNA: TGTGCCAGCAGTCTGTCAACAGGGGGCCGTGAACAGTAC.

This clone was found a few times. Gene names are the mouse ones. The sequence runs out 1 residue before the end of the CDR3; the remainder is reconstructed from the germline J gene. V and J are TRBV26 and TRBJ2-7, with D possibly TRBD2 on 5 matching bases. Germline loops: CDR1 KGHPV, CDR2 FQNQEV (reference sequence). Trimming removed 1 base from V and 4 bases from J, with 5 bases in between. CDR3 length equals 12 residues. The DNA read from the CDR3 is TGTGCCAGCAGTCTGTTGGGGTATGAACAGTAC. It is translated as CASSLLGYEQY. The entire CDR3 reads CASSLLGYEQYF.

Note on this clone: A junction boundary mismatches the germline segment, possibly from a read error. The gene names given are mouse names. The read halts 1 residue ahead of the CDR3 end, with the missing end drawn from the germline J gene. The chain recombines TRBV1 with TRBJ2-5; 7 bases match TRBD2. The V gene's germline CDR1 is NSQYPW and CDR2 LRSPGD (reference sequence). The CDR3 extends over 15 amino acids. The CDR3 here is CTCRAAGGGTTPQYF. CDR3 DNA, as far as it was read: TGCACCTGCAGAGCAGCCGGTGGGGGGACCACCCCCCAGTAC.

About this clone itself: Genes here carry mouse names. The read halts 1 residue ahead of the CDR3 end, with the missing end drawn from the germline J gene. The chain employs TRBV1 and TRBJ1-6; perhaps TRBD1 as D (5 bases). TRBJ1-6 is flagged as an ORF with uncertain function. In germline, CDR1 is NSQYPW, CDR2 LRSPGD (reference sequence). This CDR3 has 16 residues. V was trimmed by 0 bases and J by 0 bases, leaving 6 bases between them. This chain's CDR3 is CTCSADRGSYNSPLYF. The CDR3 bases that were read are TGCACCTGCAGTGCAGATAGGGGTTCCTATAATTCGCCCCTCTAC.

Worth noting for this clone: Mouse gene names and germline throughout. With the read ending 1 residue before the CDR3 end, the germline J gene is used to fill in that end. The chain uses TRBV26 and TRBJ2-5, with 9 nucleotides matching TRBD1. Germline V lookup: CDR1 KGHPV, CDR2 FQNQEV (reference sequence). Trimming removed 0 bases from V and 3 bases from J; junction bases left unmatched: 1. This CDR3 has 15 amino acids. Partial CDR3 DNA: TGTGCCAGCAGTCTGTCCGGGACAGGGCAAGACACCCAGTAC. It specifies CASSLSGTGQDTQY. The complete CDR3 sequence is CASSLSGTGQDTQYF.

This clone was counted once. Mouse gene names apply. The CDR3 sequence is CASSHPQNTLYF. CDR3 bases read: TGTGCCAGCAGCCACCCCCAAAACACCTTGTAC. V and J are TRBV4 and TRBJ2-4; no firm D call. The read ends 1 residue early relative to the CDR3; the germline J gene fills the gap. CDR3 length equals 12 residues. V was trimmed by 5 bases and J by 3 bases, leaving 6 bases between them. Germline V gene data show CDR1 as LGHDT and CDR2 as YNNKQL (reference sequence).

On this clone itself: Gene names follow the mouse nomenclature. The CDR3 extends 1 residue past the end of the read, so its final part is completed from the germline J gene. The chain carries TRBV26 and TRBJ2-7, with 10 bases fitting TRBD1. Germline V gene sequence: CDR1 KGHPV, CDR2 FQNQEV (reference sequence). The CDR3 covers 13 residues. The trim removed 4 bases at V and 3 bases at J, leaving 0 bases unmatched. This CDR3 reads CASSRDRGYEQYF. The CDR3 DNA, read in part, is TGTGCCAGCAGTCGGGACAGGGGCTATGAACAGTAC. The entire variable domain, with the rest obtained from reference TRBV26 and TRBJ2-7, is as follows: NSKVIQTPRYLVKGQGQKAKMRCIPEKGHPVVFWYQQNKNNEFKFLINFQNQEVLQQIDMTEKRFSAECPSNSPCSLEIQSSEAGDSALYLCASSRDRGYEQYFGPGTRLTVL.

Comment on this clone: Germline and genes here are mouse. The CDR3 end lies 1 residue beyond the end of the read and is filled in from the germline J gene. The chain links TRBV26 to TRBJ1-2; 9 bases match TRBD1. This CDR3 is 15 amino acids long. J was trimmed by 2 bases and V by 6 bases; bases with no gene match: 7. Germline V gives CDR1 KGHPV, CDR2 FQNQEV (reference sequence). The CDR3 loop reads CASRLRDRANSDYTF. CDR3 DNA (partial): TGTGCCAGCAGGCTCCGGGACAGGGCGAACTCCGACTACACC.

By frequency in the sample, this clone is medium-sized. Germline and genes: mouse. The DNA ends 1 residue before the CDR3 does, and the rest of the CDR3 is filled in from the germline J gene. This rearrangement joins TRBV13-3 to TRBJ2-7, with 10 bases that match TRBD2. The CDR3 has 15 residues. Trimming took 5 bases from V and 2 from J; bases not matched to a gene: 7. In germline, CDR1 is NNHDY, CDR2 SYVADS. CDR3 region: CASSLRLGGPYEQYF. The covered CDR3 bases are TGTGCCAGCAGCCTCAGACTGGGGGGCCCCTATGAACAGTAC.

With respect to this clone: Gene names and germline match the mouse. With the read ending 1 residue before the CDR3 end, the germline J gene is used to fill in that end. V gene TRBV3 combines with J gene TRBJ1-3, with D maybe TRBD1 (5 bases). Germline V gene data show CDR1 as SNHLY and CDR2 as FYNGKV (reference sequence). The V end was cut by 5 bases, the J end by 0 bases, with 8 bases between. This CDR3 is 14 amino acids long. The covered CDR3 bases are TGTGCCAGCAGCCCGACAGATTCTGGAAATACGCTCTAT. Residues: CASSPTDSGNTLY. In full, the CDR3 reads CASSPTDSGNTLYF.

Points on this clone: Any gene name here is a mouse gene name. Sequencing ends 1 residue short of the CDR3 end; the germline J gene provides the rest. The rearrangement uses TRBV20 and TRBJ2-3, with D possibly TRBD1 on 5 matching bases. The CDR3 is 14 amino acids. Germline assignment: CDR1 GFQATS and CDR2 STVNSAI. V shed 4 bases and J shed 0 bases, with 11 bases lying between them. The CDR3 bases that were read are TGTGGTGCTATGTCAGGGAATAGTGCAGAAACGCTGTAT. It specifies CGAMSGNSAETLY. The full CDR3 reads CGAMSGNSAETLYF.

For this clone: Mouse gene names apply. Sequencing ends 1 residue short of the CDR3 end; the germline J gene provides the rest. The chain recombines TRBV26 with TRBJ2-5; 12 nucleotides match TRBD1. Germline values: CDR1 KGHPV, CDR2 FQNQEV (reference sequence). This CDR3 has 14 residues. J lost 5 bases, V lost 4 bases, and 1 base had no gene match. CDR3 sequence: CASSPGQGADTQYF. The sequenced part of the CDR3 DNA is TGTGCCAGCAGTCCGGGACAGGGGGCAGACACCCAGTAC.

This clone rates as medium-sized. Each gene name is a mouse one. The read is 1 residue too short to cover the CDR3 end, so that end is filled in from the germline J gene. J is TRBJ1-5 and V is TRBV12-2; D may be TRBD1 (6 bases). The CDR3 runs 13 residues. The V gene's germline CDR1 is SGHLS and CDR2 HYDKME. V shed 0 bases and J shed 7 bases, with 9 bases lying between them. Here the CDR3 reads CASSLGGAQAPLF. CDR3 bases read: TGTGCCAGCTCTCTCGGGGGGGCGCAGGCTCCGCTT. Together with reference TRBV12-2 and TRBJ1-5, the CDR3 gives the full variable domain: NSGVVQSPRYIIKGKGERSILKCIPISGHLSVAWYQQTQGQELKFFIQHYDKMERDKGNLPSRFSVQQFDDYHSEMNMSALELEDSAVYFCASSLGGAQAPLFGEGTRLSVL.

About this clone itself: Genes and germline are mouse. The CDR3 end falls 1 residue outside the read, so it is completed with the germline J gene. This chain connects TRBV13-2 to TRBJ2-7; 10 bases are shared with TRBD2. In germline, CDR1 is NNHNN, CDR2 SYGAGS (reference sequence). Trimming removed 4 bases from V and 4 bases from J; junction bases left unmatched: 2. The CDR3 spans 13 residues. The CDR3 bases that were read are TGTGCCAGCGGTTCTGGGGGGGCGTATGAACAGTAC. This translates into CASGSGGAYEQY. The CDR3 as a whole reads CASGSGGAYEQYF.

Concerning this clone itself: The gene names here belong to mouse. Read sequence stops 1 residue before the CDR3 end, and the germline J gene provides the missing end. The V and J genes are TRBV16 and TRBJ1-4; possible D gene TRBD1, 5 bases. The germline V gene encodes CDR1 SGHSA and CDR2 FRNQAP. This CDR3 is built from 15 residues. Trimming shortened V by 0 bases and J by 2 bases, and 7 bases separated the two germline ends. The CDR3 here is CASSLDGGSNERLFF. The part of the CDR3 DNA that was read is TGTGCAAGCAGCTTAGATGGGGGATCCAACGAAAGATTATTT.

As to this clone: Genes here carry mouse names. The read finishes 1 residue shy of the CDR3 end, and the germline J gene is used to complete it. This chain joins TRBV3 and TRBJ2-2, with 8 bases matching TRBD1. Looked up from germline, CDR1 is SNHLY and CDR2 is FYNGKV (reference sequence). This CDR3 is built from 15 residues. Trimming took 2 bases from V and 2 from J; bases not matched to a gene: 1. CDR3 DNA, as far as it was read: TGTGCCAGCAGCTTAAACAGGGGGAACACCGGGCAGCTCTAC. Translation: CASSLNRGNTGQLY. The whole CDR3 sequence reads CASSLNRGNTGQLYF.

In its sample, this clone ranks as medium-sized. Gene names and germline refer to mouse. The read falls 1 residue short of the CDR3 end, and the missing part is taken from the germline J gene. The chain employs TRBV29 and TRBJ2-2, with a weak D call TRBD1 (5 bases). Trimming took off 0 bases at V and 4 bases at J, with 9 bases between the two ends. CDR3 length: 15 amino acids. Germline assignment: CDR1 MSHET and CDR2 SYDVDS. CDR3 residues: CASSLSRVGTGQLYF. CDR3 DNA, as far as it was read: TGTGCTAGCAGTTTATCCAGGGTGGGCACCGGGCAGCTCTAC.

On this clone: Genes and germline are mouse. The read stops 1 residue short of the end of the CDR3; the missing end is completed from the germline J gene. This rearrangement joins TRBV3 to TRBJ1-5; 8 bases map to TRBD1. Germline V gene lookup returns CDR1 SNHLY and CDR2 FYNGKV (reference sequence). CDR3 size: 15 residues. Germline trimming cut 4 bases from V and 1 base from J; bases unmatched to any gene: 3. Partial CDR3 DNA: TGTGCCAGCAGCTCGGACAGGGCCAACAACCAGGCTCCGCTT. Its protein product is CASSSDRANNQAPL. The full-length CDR3 reads as CASSSDRANNQAPLF.

Regarding this clone: The genes and germline here are from mouse. The CDR3 is CASTEGTYNSPLYF. The covered CDR3 bases are TGTGCCAGCACGGAGGGAACCTATAATTCGCCCCTCTAC. The chain carries TRBV26 and TRBJ1-6; D remains unclear. The CDR3 end lies 1 residue beyond the end of the read and is filled in from the germline J gene. TRBJ1-6 is designated an ORF whose function remains uncertain. The germline CDR1 and CDR2 sequences are KGHPV and FQNQEV (reference sequence). V was trimmed by 7 bases and J by 2 bases, leaving 9 bases between them. This CDR3 contains 14 residues.

Regarding this clone: The gene symbols are mouse symbols. The missing CDR3 end, 1 residue past where the read stops, is filled in from the germline J gene. The rearrangement uses TRBV26 and TRBJ2-2; D might be TRBD1 (5 bases). CDR3 size: 14 residues. The V end lost 4 bases, the J end lost 1 base, and 7 bases lay between the germline ends. CDR1 KGHPV and CDR2 FQNQEV come from the germline V gene (reference sequence). CDR3 region: CASSRTKNTGQLYF. CDR3 DNA, as far as it was read: TGTGCCAGCAGTCGGACAAAAAACACCGGGCAGCTCTAC.

In the case of this clone: Gene names and germline match the mouse. The CDR3 bases that were read are TGCACCTGCAGTCCGGGACAGGGGACAAACACCGGGCAGCTCTAC. Translation gives CTCSPGQGTNTGQLY. The CDR3 in its entirety is CTCSPGQGTNTGQLYF. The chain couples TRBV1 to TRBJ2-2; 10 positions match TRBD1. From the germline J gene comes the end of the CDR3, since the read stops 1 residue before it. In germline, CDR1 is NSQYPW, CDR2 LRSPGD (reference sequence). J gave up 0 bases and V 5 bases, and 3 bases lay outside the gene matches. The CDR3 extends over 16 amino acids.

This clone ranks as large (0.1 to 1%). Gene names are mouse gene names. The read ends 1 residue shy of where the CDR3 ends; the end is completed using the germline J gene. This chain joins TRBV12-2 and TRBJ2-7; TRBD1 or TRBD2 may be the D gene (5 bases each). Trimming stripped 4 bases from V and 0 bases from J, with 9 bases between. The CDR3 loop spans 13 amino acids. Germline V CDR1 and CDR2: SGHLS, HYDKME. CDR3 DNA, as far as it was read: TGTGCCAGCTCCCCGGGGCGCTCCTATGAACAGTAC. Protein: CASSPGRSYEQY. From start to end, the CDR3 is CASSPGRSYEQYF.